This T cell receptor (beta chain) came from a study of shared clonotypes between healthy human individuals. The CDR3 runs 13 residues. The V gene's germline CDR1 is SGDLS and CDR2 YYNGEE. Data came from immunoSEQ multiplex PCR; TCRdb stores just in-frame clones and leaves some out. The sample has around 1.6 million clones, around 98% seen once. A remark on this clone: Sequence at one end of the junction differs from germline and may be a read error.

This chain connects TRBV9 to TRBJ1-1; D is possibly TRBD1 (6 bases). The source material was naive CD4+ T cells sorted from blood. Regarding subset: CD45RA+ positively selected. The sequence was obtained from a young man in good health. CDR3 DNA: TGTGCCAGCAGCGTGGGACAAGGCACTCAAGCTTTCTTT. It specifies CASSVGQGTQAFF.